This T cell receptor (beta chain) was recovered during a study of chemoradiotherapy in HPV16-positive cancers. The overall study: Candidate HPV-specific clones and shared TCR motifs came from a couple of HPV16-positive patients. Findings and limits, study-wide: For HPV16-positive patients, expanding HPV-responsive T cells associated with longer recurrence-free survival. Candidate HPV-specific clones and E7-related TCR motifs grew in tumor during treatment.

In regard to this clone: The antigen is unknown.

Clones were read by immunoSEQ multiplex PCR, and TCRdb kept only the in-frame ones, dropping some. The sample has around 17,000 clones; around three quarters are singletons. The clonotype was recovered from a human donor with HPV-associated anogenital cancer. Source: tumor tissue, taken from a patient who underwent chemoradiotherapy.

CDR3 amino acids: CASSHGRGNEKLFF. The DNA of the CDR3 is TGTGCCAGCAGCCATGGAAGGGGTAATGAAAAACTGTTTTTT. This chain links TRBV14 with TRBJ1-4; possible D gene TRBD1, 5 bases. The CDR3 consists of 14 residues. V dropped 3 bases and J dropped 4 bases, with 9 bases sitting between them. The germline V gene encodes CDR1 SGHDN and CDR2 FVKESK. Using reference TRBV14 and TRBJ1-4 for the parts outside the CDR3, the full variable domain is EAGVTQFPSHSVIEKGQTVTLRCDPISGHDNLYWYRRVMGKEIKFLLHFVKESKQDESGMPNNRFLAERTGGTYSTLKVQPAELEDSGVYFCASSHGRGNEKLFFGSGTQLSVL.